This entry concerns a single T cell receptor (beta chain). The antigen this receptor binds is unknown. Base qualities are not provided; no much larger clone lies one nucleotide away. The immunoSEQ Assay, a bias-controlled multiplex PCR, was used to amplify TCRbeta CDR3 regions from genomic DNA. From the authors' description of their analysis: The number of nucleated cells in each sample was estimated by amplification of reference gene primers within the assay. To quantify the absolute abundance of each unique TCRbeta CDR3 rearrangement, sequence reads were collapsed and filtered. For each sample, productive Simpson clonality was calculated as the square root of Simpson's diversity index over productive rearrangements. TCRdb carries this immuneACCESS record with in-frame sequences only. Its versions omit some clonotypes, under half of them owing to an unresolved V gene in the studies checked, with the rest unexplained. D and trimming come from the DNA, and the V and J calls and clone size come from that table. The sample has approximately 190,000 clones on record, 84% of them singletons. The top ten constitute less than 3.5% of the sample.

Participants in the prospective study were aged about 18 to 89 years, lived in 24 United States geographic areas, and enrolled through a virtual design. To assign participants to cohorts, the prospective study relied on clinical history that participants themselves reported in a screening survey and a study questionnaire. Exposed participants had been in contact with someone with a PCR-confirmed or clinician-diagnosed COVID-19 case within 2 weeks of study entry. In the prospective study, whole blood, serum and a nasopharyngeal or oropharyngeal swab were collected from each participant by mobile phlebotomists. Prospective study participants could optionally give additional blood draws and questionnaires over an approximately two-month period. Prospective study blood samples were shipped either frozen or at room temperature before DNA extraction. This specimen belongs to a study of blood T cell repertoires in COVID-19 (dated by TCRdb to 2019 to 2021). Broadly, across the study: Collaborator samples came from the United States, Italy and Spain and covered acute and convalescent phases of COVID-19. The material from the prospective study consisted of cDNA or gDNA derived from T cells, B-cell-depleted T cells, or PBMCs. The dataset comprised deeply sampled blood TCRbeta repertoires from subjects exposed to, actively infected with, or recovered from COVID-19. A freely available public database, intended as a resource for researchers studying the immune response to SARS-CoV-2, is where the repertoires were released. The samples were drawn from two sources: the first 160 participants of the ongoing ImmuneRACE study, and 950 to 1,500 subjects contributed by 6 global collaborators. Nearly every sample came with metadata listing a de-identified subject ID, COVID-19 status, age in years and sex. HLA class I and class II types, where available, came from metadata supplied by the sample provider rather than from assay-based typing.

The CDR3 spans 14 residues, from the cysteine through the phenylalanine. Here the CDR3 DNA is all that survives: 42 bases in frame from base 1. The germline V gene (reference sequence) provides CDR1 SGHNT and CDR2 YYREEE. Trimming at the junction amounts to 5 bases on V and 2 bases on J, and the germline ends lie 10 bases apart. Study-wide conclusions, independent of this receptor: The amount of clinical and demographic metadata varied by source and participant and was provided uncurated.

In this chain, TRBV5-4 is recombined with TRBJ2-2, and perhaps TRBD2 as D gene, on 5 matching bases. The sequenced sample consisted of PBMCs or T cells enriched from blood (not recorded which). This receptor was taken from a woman aged 30 to 39 who had been exposed to COVID-19. This receptor carries the CDR3 CASRQSGNTGELFF. The nucleotides are TGTGCCAGCAGACAAAGCGGTAACACCGGGGAGCTGTTTTTT. Reference TRBV5-4 and TRBJ2-2 genes cover what lies past the CDR3, so the full variable domain is ETGVTQSPTHLIKTRGQQVTLRCSSQSGHNTVSWYQQALGQGPQFIFQYYREEENGRGNFPPRFSGLQFPNYSSELNVNALELDDSALYLCASRQSGNTGELFFGEGSRLTVL.